The table lists the clone carrying this TCR beta chain with a few counts. The data originate from a study of T cells in Graves' hyperthyroidism and ophthalmopathy. This CDR3 has 14 amino acids. CDR1 and CDR2 (germline): SGHVS, FQNEAQ. Trimming removed 9 bases from V and 2 bases from J; junction bases left unmatched: 6. Amplification targeted TCR beta CDR3 regions from RNA transcripts. HTBI primers were employed in a first-round RT-PCR of the TCR CDR3. TCRdb recomputed calls from the multiplex PCR reads with MiXCR, one row per CDR3 protein. The top ten clones hold 16% of a sample with under 750,000 distinct CDR3 sequences, around a sixth of them seen once.

This receptor was identified in a woman between 45 and 60 years old with Graves' hyperthyroidism that later progressed to Graves' ophthalmopathy. The J gene is TRBJ2-1, the V gene TRBV7-8, with 8 bases identical to TRBD1. The sequencing input was blood. The CDR3 sequence: CASKAGGPYNEQFF. The DNA for the CDR3 is TGTGCCAGTAAAGCAGGGGGCCCCTACAATGAGCAGTTCTTC. Combining the CDR3 with reference TRBV7-8 and TRBJ2-1 gives the whole variable domain GAGVSQSPRYKVAKRGQDVALRCDPISGHVSLFWYQQALGQGPEFLTYFQNEAQLDKSGLPSDRFFAERPEGSVSTLKIQRTQQEDSAVYLCASKAGGPYNEQFFGPGTRLTVL.